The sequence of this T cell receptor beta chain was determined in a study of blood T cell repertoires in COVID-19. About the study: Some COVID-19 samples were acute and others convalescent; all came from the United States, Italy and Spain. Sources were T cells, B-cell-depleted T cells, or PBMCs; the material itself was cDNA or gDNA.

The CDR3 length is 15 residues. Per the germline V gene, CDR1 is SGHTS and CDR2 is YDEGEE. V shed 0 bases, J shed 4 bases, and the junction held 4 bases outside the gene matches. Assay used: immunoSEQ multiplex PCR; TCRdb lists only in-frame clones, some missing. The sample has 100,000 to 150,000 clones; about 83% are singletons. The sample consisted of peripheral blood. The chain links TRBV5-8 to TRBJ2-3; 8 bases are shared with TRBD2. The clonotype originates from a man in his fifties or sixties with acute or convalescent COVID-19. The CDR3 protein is CASSLAGREADTQYF. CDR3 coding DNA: TGTGCCAGCAGCTTGGCCGGGAGGGAAGCAGATACGCAGTATTTT.